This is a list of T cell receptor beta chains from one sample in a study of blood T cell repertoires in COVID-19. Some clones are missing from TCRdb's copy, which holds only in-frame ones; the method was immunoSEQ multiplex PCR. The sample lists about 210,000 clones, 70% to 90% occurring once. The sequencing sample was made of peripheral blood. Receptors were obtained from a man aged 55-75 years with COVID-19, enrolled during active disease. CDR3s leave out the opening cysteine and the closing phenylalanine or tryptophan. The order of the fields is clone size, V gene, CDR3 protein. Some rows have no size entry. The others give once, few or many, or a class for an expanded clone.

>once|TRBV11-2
ASSSTATPLH
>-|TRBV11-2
ATVHSGRAVDEQF
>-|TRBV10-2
ASSESTPSNEKLF
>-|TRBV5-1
ASRPGRGIYGNTIY
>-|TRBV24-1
ATSDPGMGGNQPQH
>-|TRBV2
ASSSRQGGQPQH
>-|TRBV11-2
ASSLPPGQRNTEAF
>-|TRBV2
ASSELTTSH
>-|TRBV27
ASSMTSPVSIQY
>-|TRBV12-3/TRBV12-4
ASSLTNNEQF
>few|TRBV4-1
ASSYRDREYMNTEAF
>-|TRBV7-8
ASSSIGTSYREQY
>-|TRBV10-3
AINPDRVAGNTIY
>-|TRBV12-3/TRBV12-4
ASSSRQAEQY